Each of the 2 T cell receptor beta chains below was sequenced from the same sample in a study of Ad26.COV2.S vaccination and SARS-CoV-2 variants. The protocol was immunoSEQ multiplex PCR, while the TCRdb copy is restricted to in-frame clones and leaves out a portion. This table holds about 410,000 clones, approximately 90% found once. The treatment: about 20 received Ad26.COV2.S at low or high dose, single or two shots; 5 received placebo; per-sample allocation not given. Day 63 after the first vaccine or placebo injection was the time point for sampling. Sequences were derived from peripheral blood, sampled in a trial of Ad26.COV2.S vaccine versus placebo. These receptors were collected from a person aged 18 to 59 who received the Ad26.COV2.S COVID-19 vaccine or a placebo.

The CDR3 nucleotides are TGTGCCAGCAGCCAAGGGAAAATGAGCCAGTACTTC. Translation: CASSQGKMSQYF. This chain connects TRBV3-1 (or the pseudogene TRBV3-2) to TRBJ2-5; D is undetermined. In germline, CDR1 is LGHDT, CDR2 YNNKEL (reference sequence). The CDR3 sequence is 12 residues long. V was trimmed by 1 base and J by 10 bases, leaving 10 bases between them.

V gene TRBV14 combines with J gene TRBJ1-6, with 8 bases fitting TRBD1. Germline lookup yields CDR1 SGHDN and CDR2 FVKESK. V was pared by 8 bases and J by 1 base, with 10 bases of the junction left unmatched. The CDR3 covers 17 residues. DNA for the CDR3: TGTGCCAGCTCCTCCGGGACAGGAGGATCCTATAATTCACCCCTCCACTTT. This encodes CASSSGTGGSYNSPLHF.